This TCR beta chain was sequenced during a study of CD8 T cells in ankylosing spondylitis. General study points: Roughly eight highly homologous variants formed a TCR beta motif that appeared characteristic of ankylosing spondylitis blood. Earlier studies detected some motif variants in reactive arthritis synovial fluid and blood.

With regard to this clonotype: Its antigen is currently unknown.

By quantitative 5'-RACE with molecular barcodes, the TCR beta libraries were made. Via MiXCR, TCRdb re-called the 5' RACE reads, giving one row per CDR3 protein. Of about 540,000 distinct CDR3 sequences detected, roughly 13% appear once; the ten largest clones hold under 7.5%. Trimming shortened V by 8 bases and J by 2 bases, and 25 bases separated the two germline ends. The CDR3 extends over 16 amino acids. Germline V gene sequence: CDR1 DFQATT, CDR2 SNEGSKA (reference sequence). The TCR originated in a male donor with ankylosing spondylitis. This rearrangement joins TRBV20-1 to TRBJ2-7, with D perhaps TRBD1 or TRBD2 (8 bases each). Material for sequencing was blood, either unsorted or a sorted T cell fraction (not recorded which). CDR3 nucleotides: TGCAGTATCTCAGGGGGCCCTAGCGGGCCCCCCTACGAGCAGTACTTC. It codes for CSISGGPSGPPYEQYF.